The entry below gives a single T cell receptor (beta chain) sequence along with its context. This specimen belongs to a study of T cells after yellow fever vaccination. MiXCR was run by TCRdb on the 5' RACE reads, yielding one entry per CDR3 protein. The data contain roughly 250,000 distinct CDR3 sequences, 13% of them singletons. This clonotype was sampled from a man younger than 40 who received the YFV17D yellow fever vaccine. The sample here was CD4+ T cells sorted from PBMCs, taken 45 days after the yellow fever booster vaccination.

CDR3 amino acids: CASSQADRVGYEQYF. The CDR3 coding sequence is TGCGCCAGCAGCCAAGCAGACAGGGTTGGCTACGAGCAGTACTTC. The chain carries TRBV4-3 and TRBJ2-7, with TRBD1 identical over 7 bases. Losses at the gene ends were 1 base for V and 3 bases for J; bases not matched to a gene: 6. CDR3 length equals 15 residues. The germline V gene encodes CDR1 LGHNA and CDR2 YSLEER.